The TCR beta chain under discussion was sequenced for a study of T cell responses to AZD1222 COVID-19 vaccine. CDR3 size: 15 residues. Germline V lookup: CDR1 LGHDT, CDR2 YNNKEL (reference sequence). V was pared by 0 bases and J by 5 bases, with 4 bases of the junction left unmatched. Second-dose recipients at about 4 or about 12 weeks were treated as one pooled group. The table came from immunoSEQ multiplex PCR; TCRdb's copy has only in-frame clones and leaves some out. The repertoire has about 140,000 clones, roughly 90% of them found once; the top ten carry roughly 1.2%. Study observations and caveats: Spike was spanned by vaccine-associated CD4 TCRs, which were dominant at 160-218 and 743-854. Vaccination with two AZD1222 doses was followed by a rise in Spike-specific TCR breadth and depth. Repertoires were obtained solely post-peak T cell response.

A note on this clone: Its target is unknown.

The clonotype comes from an adult who received the AZD1222 COVID-19 vaccine. The sample consisted of peripheral blood, taken 28 days after the second AZD1222 dose. V and J are TRBV3-1 (or the pseudogene TRBV3-2) and TRBJ2-3; 8 bases line up with TRBD2. CDR3 region: CASSQDGRGGDTQYF. CDR3 DNA sequence: TGTGCCAGCAGCCAAGACGGGAGGGGAGGAGATACGCAGTATTTT.